This TCR beta chain comes out of a study of T cell repertoires in ileal Crohn's disease. The study's findings and limits: Active smokers at surgery had more clonal expansions than non-smokers.

Turning to this clone: What it binds is not known.

V lost 6 bases and J lost 7; bases outside the gene matches: 8. CDR1 and CDR2 (germline): MNHEY, SMNVEV (reference sequence). The CDR3 is 14 residues long. Produced via immunoSEQ multiplex PCR; TCRdb's table is partial and in-frame only. The repertoire holds about 17,000 clones, 60% seen once, with less than 7.5% in the top ten. The receptor comes from an adult with Crohn's disease. The chain carries TRBV27 and TRBJ2-7; 11 bases line up with TRBD1. The material sequenced was ileal tissue. CDR3 in DNA: TGTGCCAGCAGGGGGGGGACAGGGGGGCAGGAGCAGTACTTC. Translated: CASRGGTGGQEQYF.